The present T cell receptor beta chain was sequenced within a study of long-term antiretroviral therapy in people with HIV (dated by TCRdb to between 2021 and 2024). About the investigation overall: The earliest samples were collected approximately a decade before the 2015 WHO recommendation for immediate ART, a period when ART was typically delayed until CD4 counts fell. This retrospective serial study examined whether starting ART and sustained HIV suppression were associated with changes in the composition and diversity of the TRB repertoire in peripheral blood. From 25 to 30 adults with confirmed HIV infection, the cohort provided 192 cryopreserved PBMC samples, gathered serially across a mean of around six years (range 1-12). Eleven of the 30 participants with HIV were female. Test extractions of a monoclonal T-cell line alongside a few dozen polyclonal samples showed no cross-contamination during QIAcube processing. Overall results and qualifications from the work: Because PBMC availability was limited, only the TCR beta chain was sequenced, with no alpha chain pairing. Because pre-ART samples had limited cell numbers, unsorted PBMC were profiled rather than sorted CD4+ and CD8+ T cells. Starting ART was linked to a significant rise in TRB diversity, yet even after long-term ART the diversity remained significantly lower than in transplant donor controls. Inferences about post-ART repertoire changes were limited because no data were available on ART adherence, viral resistance or therapy changes. Samples dated from the mid-2000s to the late 2010s, and the ART regimens used may be less effective than current ones. The repertoire was dominated across all time points by expanded TRB clones identified before ART initiation, although this dominance was seen to fluctuate and to decrease in many PLHIV after ART. HIV repertoires had narrower CDR3 length ranges than controls, and the network structure suggested an antigen-experienced repertoire that shifted only slightly toward naive after ART.

Participants were included only if at least one PBMC sample before ART initiation and at least two post-ART samples were available. Every participant with HIV received treatment in the United States of America. Before DNA extraction, cryopreserved samples containing roughly 0.9-11 million PBMC were thawed and washed. At the time of the earliest PBMC sample, participants with HIV were aged between roughly 20 and 54 years. Per participant, PBMC samples came from 1-4 timepoints prior to ART initiation and 2-8 timepoints following ART initiation, for a median of 7 samples. For every participant, serial HIV viral load, CD4+ T-cell count, ART history and demographic data were obtained. Genomic DNA was extracted from unsorted PBMC with a Qiagen kit on a QIAcube, with processing performed in batches of 12 samples. From its cysteine to its phenylalanine, the CDR3 spans 12 amino acids. The sequence is cut down to CDR3 DNA, 36 bases in frame from base 1. V lost 0 bases and J lost 10 bases; the stretch between them is 4 bases long. Via the germline V gene, CDR1 is LGHNA and CDR2 YSLEER.

Of note for this clone: Its binding antigen is unknown. The input lacks base qualities; no much larger clone sits a single base away.

The immunoSEQ hsTCRB v3.0 assay was used at survey level resolution to sequence the TRB variable region. A depth of 40,000-50,000 T-cell genomes per sample was targeted for TRB sequencing. An Illumina MiSeq with a v3 150-cycle kit was used to sequence the pooled TRB libraries. In the source study's methods: Analysis of repertoires was carried out in R inside a reproducible Nextflow workflow spanning QC, data transformation and analysis. LymphoSeq2, an R package for exploring AIRR-Seq data, was used to implement custom analyses. Several samples that produced fewer than 5000 total TRB sequences were removed, so 150 to 200 HIV repertoires were analyzed. Among the approximately 180 HIV repertoires that were kept, under 60 were collected before ART initiation and more than 120 were collected after ART initiation. Repertoires were downsampled to 5000 TRB nucleotide sequences, and summary statistics were averaged over 100 downsampling iterations. TRB sequences were retained for analysis only if CDR3 regions of at least seven amino acids were present. Diversity was assessed using a clonality score derived from Shannon entropy and using the Gini coefficient. In repertoire networks, the top 5000 CDR3 amino acid sequences were linked whenever an edit distance of one separated two sequences. For TRB CDR3 amino acid sequences, antigen specificity groups and MHC restriction were predicted with GLIPH2. CDR3 amino acid sequences were matched against VDJdb and McPAS-TCR to flag known CMV, EBV, HIV or tissue antigen associations. Pre-ART, post-ART and control groups were compared with Wilcoxon signed-rank tests and Holm-Bonferroni correction. TCRdb provides this immuneACCESS table in a form limited to in-frame rearrangements. Some clones are lacking; in checked studies, under half of them reflect an unresolved V gene, and why the rest are absent is not known. The V and J calls and clone size come from that table; D and trimming were worked out from the DNA. The sample has about 28,000 clones on record, approximately 84% of them singletons. The top ten constitute under 1.3% of the sample.

This receptor chain uses TRBV4-3 and TRBJ1-6; a confident D gene designation cannot be given. The TCR originated in a man aged 50 to 60 with HIV. The material was unsorted PBMCs, obtained 2 years after starting antiretroviral therapy. In nucleotide form, the sequence is TGCGCCAGCAGCCAAGATGTCTCACCCCTCCACTTT. Translation gives CASSQDVSPLHF.